This T cell receptor (beta chain) was found in a study of blood T cell repertoires in COVID-19. Study as a whole: COVID-19 samples, acute and convalescent, were from the United States, Italy and Spain. T cells, B-cell-depleted T cells, or PBMCs provided the cDNA or gDNA that served as material.

This clone has just a few counts. Other DNA sequences of this sample code for an identical CDR3. This CDR3 has 14 amino acids. Germline V gene lookup returns CDR1 SGHTA and CDR2 FQGTGA. With 1 base removed from V and 4 bases from J, the gap between germline ends came to 10 bases. Authors' methods: Amplifying reference gene primers gave estimates of nucleated cell counts. The protocol was immunoSEQ multiplex PCR, while the TCRdb copy is restricted to in-frame clones and leaves out a portion. The V and J calls and clone size were taken over from that table, and D and trimming were inferred from the DNA. The sample records fewer than 130,000 clones, roughly 84% being singletons.

The sequence was obtained from a human donor in a cohort sampled during active COVID-19. The rearrangement uses TRBV7-3 and TRBJ1-1, with D maybe TRBD1 (5 bases). Source material: peripheral blood. For the CDR3, the DNA is TGTGCCAGCAGCTTAAACCAGGGAGGCACTGAAGCTTTCTTT. Translation gives CASSLNQGGTEAFF.